Listed below are T cell receptor beta chains from one sample, sequenced in a study of blood T cell repertoires in COVID-19. Profiled with immunoSEQ multiplex PCR; TCRdb holds only in-frame clones, not every one. This sample has some 670,000 clones, with 80% to 90% found just once. The sample consisted of peripheral blood. Every receptor here comes from a woman aged 18-30 years with acute or convalescent COVID-19. Both conserved end residues are part of each CDR3. The D gene is left open where the match is weak. Clone size, where shown, is once, few, many, or a class for clones that have expanded.

J gene,V gene,clone size,D gene,CDR3 DNA,CDR3 protein
TRBJ1-1,TRBV29-1,-,-,TGCAGCGTTGGACGGACTCCCCCTGAAGCTTTCTTT,CSVGRTPPEAFF
TRBJ2-2,TRBV9,-,-,TGTGCCAGCAGCGGGACTCCTCACGGGGAGCTGTTTTTT,CASSGTPHGELFF
TRBJ1-2,TRBV24-1,-,TRBD1,TGTGCCAATCAGGGGGTATATGGCTACACCTTC,CANQGVYGYTF
TRBJ1-4,TRBV3-1/TRBV3-2,once,-,TGTGCCAGCAGCCACGGACATTCCGGTAATGAAAAACTGTTTTTT,CASSHGHSGNEKLFF
TRBJ1-4,TRBV27,-,-,TGTGCCAGTAGGGGGATAGGAAAACTGTTTTTT,CASRGIGKLFF
TRBJ1-1,TRBV29-1,-,TRBD1,TGCAGCGTTCTTCGACAGGGGATTAGGAACACTGAAGCTTTCTTT,CSVLRQGIRNTEAFF
TRBJ1-2,TRBV7-8,-,-,TGTGCCAGCAGTCAAGCTCGGGAACCGGATTATGGCTACACCTTC,CASSQAREPDYGYTF
TRBJ2-2,TRBV15,-,-,TGTGCCACCAGCAGAGAAGGGGACACCGGGGAGCTGTTTTTT,CATSREGDTGELFF
TRBJ2-3,TRBV24-1,-,-,TGTGCCACCAGTGATCCTGGGGGGGATACGCAGTATTTT,CATSDPGGDTQYF
TRBJ1-2,TRBV3-1/TRBV3-2,-,TRBD1,TGTGCCAGCAGCCTTAAAGGGACAGGGCATGGCTACACCTTC,CASSLKGTGHGYTF
TRBJ1-1,TRBV2,-,TRBD1,TGTGCCAGCAGTGTACCCCGGGACAGGGAAGCTTTCTTT,CASSVPRDREAFF
TRBJ1-5,TRBV7-9,-,TRBD1,TGTGCCAGCAGCAACTATAACAGGGGATGGGGCAATCAGCCCCAGCATTTT,CASSNYNRGWGNQPQHF
TRBJ1-1,TRBV6-5,-,-,TGTGCCAGCAGCCGGGACATGAACACTGAAGCTTTCTTT,CASSRDMNTEAFF
TRBJ2-1,TRBV6-4,once,-,TGTGCCAGCAGTGACAGGGGTAACAATGAGCAGTTCTTC,CASSDRGNNEQFF
TRBJ2-7,TRBV12-3/TRBV12-4,-,-,TGTGCCAGCCGCCGGGACATATTAGAGCAGTACTTC,CASRRDILEQYF
TRBJ2-7,TRBV30,-,-,TGTGCCCTAAAAAGGAGGGCAGCTTACGAGCAGTACTTC,CALKRRAAYEQYF
TRBJ1-5,TRBV6-5,few,TRBD1,TGTGCCAGCAGAGCCGGGACAGCTAATCAGCCCCAGCATTTT,CASRAGTANQPQHF
TRBJ1-6,TRBV2,-,-,TGTGCCAGCAACTGGAATTCACCCCTCCACTTT,CASNWNSPLHF
TRBJ2-7,TRBV29-1,-,-,TGCAGCGTTGAGTCGGGGTTGGGGGGATGGCTTAGGGCTAGTGAGCAGTACTTC,CSVESGLGGWLRASEQYF
TRBJ1-1,TRBV29-1,-,TRBD1,TGCAGCGCCAGCCCCAGGGGGCGACGCACTGAAGCTTTCTTT,CSASPRGRRTEAFF
TRBJ2-7,TRBV6-2/TRBV6-3,-,-,TGTGCCAGCAGCAGGGGTTTCTCCTACGAGCAGTACTTC,CASSRGFSYEQYF
TRBJ2-7,TRBV24-1,-,-,TGTGCCACCAGTGTAGGGGGAAAGCAGTACTTC,CATSVGGKQYF
TRBJ1-1,TRBV9,-,-,TGTGCCAGCAGCGTAGAGGGGAGGGGTACTGAAGCTTTCTTT,CASSVEGRGTEAFF
TRBJ2-2,TRBV7-2,-,TRBD1,TGTGCCAGCAGCCCGGGACAGGGTCGGCCCGGGGAGCTGTTTTTT,CASSPGQGRPGELFF
TRBJ1-6,TRBV14,-,-,TGTGCCAGCAGCCAAATGGAAGGGGTCCTACTAAATTCACCCCTCCACTTT,CASSQMEGVLLNSPLHF
TRBJ1-5,TRBV4-3,-,-,TGCGCCAGCTCGCAGGGGCGGTATCAGCCCCAGCATTTT,CASSQGRYQPQHF
TRBJ1-1,TRBV19,few,-,TGTGCCAGTAAAGTTTTGGAGAGTGAAGCTTTCTTT,CASKVLESEAFF
TRBJ1-2,TRBV6-5,-,TRBD1,TGTGCCAGCAGGGGGGGACAGGGGTATGGCTACACCTTC,CASRGGQGYGYTF
TRBJ1-1,TRBV25-1,-,-,TGTGCCAGCACCCGGGGGGCGGGCAACACTGAAGCTTTCTTT,CASTRGAGNTEAFF
TRBJ2-1,TRBV2,-,TRBD2,TGTGCCAGCCGGGACTACAAATACAATGAGCAGTTCTTC,CASRDYKYNEQFF
TRBJ2-7,TRBV5-6,-,TRBD2,TGTGCCAGCAGCTCGCGGGGGGTTATCATGTACGAGCAGTACTTC,CASSSRGVIMYEQYF
TRBJ2-5,TRBV5-1,-,TRBD1,TGCGCCAGCAGCCTGATTGTGGGACAGGGGGCTTCGGAGACCCAGTACTTC,CASSLIVGQGASETQYF
TRBJ1-2,TRBV29-1,-,-,TGCAGCGTTGTCGACACTAACTATGGCTACACCTTC,CSVVDTNYGYTF
TRBJ2-1,TRBV6-2/TRBV6-3,-,-,TGTGCCAGCAGTTACTTTGCGCCCAATGAGCAGTTCTTC,CASSYFAPNEQFF
TRBJ2-7,TRBV6-5,-,-,TGTGCCAGCAGTTACGGGGGCGGGGAGCAGTACTTC,CASSYGGGEQYF
TRBJ1-1,TRBV19,-,-,TGTGCCACCGCTGACTCGATCGGAGCTTTCTTT,CATADSIGAFF
TRBJ2-3,TRBV6-4,-,TRBD2,TGTGCCAGCAGTGACTCTAACAGCGGGGGTGCAGATACGCAGTATTTT,CASSDSNSGGADTQYF
TRBJ2-3,TRBV5-4,-,TRBD2,TGTGCCAGCAGCTTGGTTCAGCGGGGGAGCACAGATACGCAGTATTTT,CASSLVQRGSTDTQYF
TRBJ2-1,TRBV14,-,-,TGTGCCAGCAGCCAGAGCGGCCCCCCGTTCTTC,CASSQSGPPFF
TRBJ1-1,TRBV4-1,-,-,TGCGCCAGCAGCCAAGAGACAGGCGCGAACACTGAAGCTTTCTTT,CASSQETGANTEAFF
TRBJ1-6,TRBV19,few,-,TGTGCCAGTAATGAACAGGCGTTCGGACCCCTCCACTTT,CASNEQAFGPLHF
TRBJ1-5,TRBV3-1/TRBV3-2,-,TRBD1,TGTGCCGTCGGGACAGGCTTCAATCAGCCCCAGCATTTT,CAVGTGFNQPQHF
TRBJ1-1,TRBV5-1,-,-,TGCGCCAGCAGCTTCACAGCTACGAACACTGAAGCTTTCTTT,CASSFTATNTEAFF
TRBJ2-7,TRBV4-3,-,-,TGCGCCAGCAGCCAAGGGAGGGGTACAGCCTACGAGCAGTACTTC,CASSQGRGTAYEQYF
TRBJ2-7,TRBV10-2,-,TRBD2,TGCGCCAGCACAGCCCGGGGGGGCTCCTACGAGCAGTACTTC,CASTARGGSYEQYF